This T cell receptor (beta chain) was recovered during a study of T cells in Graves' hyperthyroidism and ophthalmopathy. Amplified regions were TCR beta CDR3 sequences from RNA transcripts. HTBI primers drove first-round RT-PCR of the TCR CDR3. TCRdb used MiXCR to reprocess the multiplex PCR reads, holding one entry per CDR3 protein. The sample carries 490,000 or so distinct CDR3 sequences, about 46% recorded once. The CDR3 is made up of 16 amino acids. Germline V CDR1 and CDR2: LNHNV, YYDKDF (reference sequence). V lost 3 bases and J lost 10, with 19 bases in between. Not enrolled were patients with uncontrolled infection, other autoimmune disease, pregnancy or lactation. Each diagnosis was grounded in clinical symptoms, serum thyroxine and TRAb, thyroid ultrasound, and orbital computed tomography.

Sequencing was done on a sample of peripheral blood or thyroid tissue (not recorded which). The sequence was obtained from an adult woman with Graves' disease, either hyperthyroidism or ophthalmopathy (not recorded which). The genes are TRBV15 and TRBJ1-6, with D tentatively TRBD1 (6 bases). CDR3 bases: TGTGCCACCAGCAGGAAGGTGGCAGGGGAACGGTCACCCCTCCACTTT. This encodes CATSRKVAGERSPLHF.